One sample yielded the 13 T cell receptor beta chains listed below, sequenced in a study of CD4 T cells in relation to SARS-CoV-2 and coronaviruses. Measured with immunoSEQ multiplex PCR; TCRdb has only the in-frame clones, and not every one. The profile shows 9,500 to 12,000 clones, around 80% of them singletons. Their specific antigens are unknown. The unexposed donors gave CD4+ T cells in about 2011-2019, prior to COVID-19. The cells were cultured for about 10 days before CD4+ T cells were isolated. The sequencing input was CD4+ T cells from PBMCs, cultured in vitro. The receptor source for this set is a human donor in good health.

The gene calls are TRBV6-5 and TRBJ1-2; a possible D gene is TRBD1 (6 bases). V was pared by 4 bases and J by 8 bases, with 11 bases between. Per the germline V gene, CDR1 is MNHEY and CDR2 is SVGAGI. The CDR3 sequence is 12 residues long. DNA of the CDR3: TGTGCCAGCAGTTTACAGGGTGGGGGCTACACCTTC. It yields the protein CASSLQGGGYTF.

The table lists this clone with a count of one. J is TRBJ1-3 and V is TRBV11-2; TRBD1 matches at 9 bases. The CDR3 totals 16 residues. With V trimmed by 4 bases and J by 1 base, 5 bases remained unmatched. Per germline, CDR1 SGHAT and CDR2 FQNNGV. This CDR3 is CASSWYRGRSGNTIYF. The CDR3 nucleotides read TGTGCCAGCAGCTGGTACAGGGGGCGATCTGGAAACACCATATATTTT.

The chain employs TRBV3-1 (or the pseudogene TRBV3-2) and TRBJ1-5; the D is unclear. Deletions cut 0 bases from V and 7 bases from J, with 13 bases between. Germline-derived CDR1 and CDR2 are LGHDT and YNNKEL (reference sequence). The CDR3 has 15 residues. The CDR3 spells CASSQDLAGGQPQHF. CDR3 bases: TGTGCCAGCAGCCAAGATTTGGCAGGTGGGCAGCCCCAGCATTTT.

This chain links TRBV7-2 with TRBJ2-3; D gene ambiguous. Germline CDR1 reads SGHTA; CDR2 reads FQGNSA. The germline V and J ends were trimmed by 5 bases and 4 bases, with 10 bases remaining between them. This CDR3 has 13 residues. CDR3 protein: CASSTYQADTQYF. CDR3 DNA sequence: TGTGCCAGCAGCACCTATCAAGCAGATACGCAGTATTTT.

CDR3 loop: CAISDGTITYNEQFF. The CDR3 DNA reads TGTGCCATCAGTGATGGGACTATTACCTACAATGAGCAGTTCTTC. The chain uses TRBV10-3 and TRBJ2-1; 7 nucleotides line up with TRBD2. Germline CDR1 reads ENHRY; CDR2 reads SYGVKD. The CDR3 is made up of 15 amino acids. The V gene end was trimmed by 3 bases and the J gene end by 2 bases; junction bases not matched to a gene: 4.

This clone was recorded only once. The chain employs TRBV2 and TRBJ1-5, with 8 nucleotides matching TRBD1. This CDR3 contains 14 residues. Per the germline V gene, CDR1 is SNHLY and CDR2 is FYNNEI. The V gene end was trimmed by 5 bases and the J gene end by 7 bases; junction bases not matched to a gene: 7. The CDR3 region has the DNA TGTGCCAGCAGTACACGGACAGGGAACCAGCCCCAGCATTTT. Protein sequence: CASSTRTGNQPQHF. The variable domain in full, completed from reference TRBV2 and TRBJ1-5, reads EPEVTQTPSHQVTQMGQEVILRCVPISNHLYFYWYRQILGQKVEFLVSFYNNEISEKSEIFDDQFSVERPDGSNFTLKIRSTKLEDSAMYFCASSTRTGNQPQHFGDGTRLSIL.

This chain joins TRBV7-8 and TRBJ1-5; TRBD1 matches 8 bases. V was pared by 5 bases and J by 6 bases, with 6 bases of the junction left unmatched. The length of the CDR3 is 14 residues. Germline lookup yields CDR1 SGHVS and CDR2 FQNEAQ. The CDR3 DNA is TGTGCCAGCAGCCAGGGACAGGCCATTCAGCCCCAGCATTTT. Protein product: CASSQGQAIQPQHF.

The chain uses TRBV29-1 and TRBJ2-3; TRBD1 aligns across 9 bases. V was pared by 6 bases and J by 3 bases, with 7 bases of the junction left unmatched. The CDR3 has 14 residues. Germline V CDR1 and CDR2: SQVTM, ANQGSEA. The CDR3 DNA is TGCAGCGTATTGTCGGACAGGGGAACAGATACGCAGTATTTT. It codes for CSVLSDRGTDTQYF.

The chain links TRBV6-5 to TRBJ2-5, with a weak D call TRBD2 (5 bases). CDR1 is MNHEY, CDR2 SVGAGI, per germline. The CDR3 has 14 amino acids. V was cut by 7 bases and J by 2 bases, with 14 bases left in between. The CDR3 reads CASTALGLQETQYF. The CDR3 coding sequence is TGTGCCAGCACTGCACTAGGGCTACAAGAGACCCAGTACTTC.

The chain recombines TRBV7-2 with TRBJ2-7; TRBD2 is a possible D gene (5 bases). V was shortened by 5 bases and J by 5 bases, with 13 bases between the two germline ends. The CDR3 has 13 residues. Germline V gene data show CDR1 as SGHTA and CDR2 as FQGNSA. Here the CDR3 reads CASSGRAEHEQYF. CDR3 bases: TGTGCCAGCAGCGGACGAGCGGAACACGAGCAGTACTTC.

The J gene is TRBJ1-2, the V gene TRBV7-2, with D uncertain. V was trimmed by 0 bases and J by 2 bases, leaving 10 bases between them. In germline, CDR1 is SGHTA, CDR2 FQGNSA. This CDR3 contains 15 residues. In nucleotides, the CDR3 is TGTGCCAGCAGCTTAGCGGCAGGTTCCAACTATGGCTACACCTTC. Protein product: CASSLAAGSNYGYTF. Full variable domain (outside the CDR3, taken from reference TRBV7-2 and TRBJ1-2): GAGVSQSPSNKVTEKGKDVELRCDPISGHTALYWYRQSLGQGLEFLIYFQGNSAPDKSGLPSDRFSAERTGGSVSTLTIQRTQQEDSAVYLCASSLAAGSNYGYTFGSGTRLTVV.

This clone was recorded a few times. V gene TRBV13 combines with J gene TRBJ1-3, with D possibly being TRBD1 (6 bases). CDR1 and CDR2 (germline): PRHDT, FYEKMQ (reference sequence). Deletions cut 5 bases from V and 1 base from J, with 15 bases between. The CDR3 length is 16 residues. The CDR3 region has the DNA TGTGCCAGCAGCCTCCGGTGGGGGCAATCTGGAAACACCATATATTTT. This encodes CASSLRWGQSGNTIYF. Together with reference TRBV13 and TRBJ1-3, the CDR3 gives the full variable domain: AAGVIQSPRHLIKEKRETATLKCYPIPRHDTVYWYQQGPGQDPQFLISFYEKMQSDKGSIPDRFSAQQFSDYHSELNMSSLELGDSALYFCASSLRWGQSGNTIYFGEGSWLTVV.

The chain links TRBV5-6 to TRBJ2-3, with D possibly being TRBD2 (6 bases). Germline lookup yields CDR1 SGHDT and CDR2 YYEEEE. Trimming took off 2 bases at V and 6 bases at J, with 10 bases between the two ends. There are 13 residues in the CDR3. The CDR3 loop is CASSLWAGDTQYF. The CDR3 coding sequence is TGTGCCAGCAGCTTATGGGCGGGGGATACGCAGTATTTT. The whole variable domain, remainder taken from reference TRBV5-6 and TRBJ2-3, is DAGVTQSPTHLIKTRGQQVTLRCSPKSGHDTVSWYQQALGQGPQFIFQYYEEEERQRGNFPDRFSGHQFPNYSSELNVNALLLGDSALYLCASSLWAGDTQYFGPGTRLTVL.